This T cell receptor beta chain was captured by sequencing in a study of shared clonotypes between healthy human individuals. On this clone: Its antigen is currently unknown.

Study observations and caveats: Several donors had roughly 5% of their naive CD4 clonotypes in common.

In the study's own analysis: ImmunoSEQ yielded junction-only sequences lacking quality scores, so filtering differed. Method: immunoSEQ multiplex PCR; TCRdb's copy keeps in-frame clones and lacks some. V, J and clone size were drawn from that table, and D and trimming were deduced from the DNA. The sample has roughly 1,100,000 clones, around 75% seen once; the top ten hold approximately 1.5%. V shed 2 bases and J shed 0 bases, with 14 bases lying between them. This CDR3 spans 16 amino acids. Germline values: CDR1 SGHRS, CDR2 YFSETQ. The donors, all of them Caucasian adults, lived in Nashville, Tennessee.

The origin of this receptor is a man aged 18 to 29 in good health. This chain uses TRBV5-1 with TRBJ2-5; TRBD2 is a possible D gene (6 bases). Sequencing used memory CD4+ T cells sorted from blood. Sample subset: CD45RA-negative fraction. As DNA, the CDR3 is TGCGCCAGCAGCTTTGGGGGACTGACTTACCAAGAGACCCAGTACTTC. Its protein is CASSFGGLTYQETQYF.